This T cell receptor (beta chain) was sequenced for a study of beta chain features in type 1 diabetes. Findings of the study overall: When Type 1 diabetes patients were examined, their TCRB CDR3s proved moderately but significantly shorter in all four CD4+ subsets.

Investigators reverse transcribed all isolated RNA, so they sequenced expressed TCRB transcripts. Libraries were prepared by immunoSEQ multiplex PCR; TCRdb keeps only in-frame clonotypes and omits some of them. The data contain 860,000 or so clones, under 20% of them seen just once; the ten biggest clones take up 0.02% to 0.03%. The CDR3 contains 16 residues. Between the trimmed V and J ends, which lost 2 bases and 6 bases, there was a span of 18 bases. In germline, CDR1 is MDHEN, CDR2 SYDVKM. Every participating donor gave one draw, a heparinised blood sample averaging approximately 120 mL. In regard to this clone: Antigen unknown.

Sequenced input: naive CD4+ T cells from blood. The receptor's source is a woman under 30 in good health. J is TRBJ2-3 and V is TRBV28; D is possibly TRBD2 (6 bases). DNA of the CDR3: TGTGCCAGCAGTTTAGAGTTAGTTCGGGGGTCGGATACGCAGTATTTT. It encodes CASSLELVRGSDTQYF.